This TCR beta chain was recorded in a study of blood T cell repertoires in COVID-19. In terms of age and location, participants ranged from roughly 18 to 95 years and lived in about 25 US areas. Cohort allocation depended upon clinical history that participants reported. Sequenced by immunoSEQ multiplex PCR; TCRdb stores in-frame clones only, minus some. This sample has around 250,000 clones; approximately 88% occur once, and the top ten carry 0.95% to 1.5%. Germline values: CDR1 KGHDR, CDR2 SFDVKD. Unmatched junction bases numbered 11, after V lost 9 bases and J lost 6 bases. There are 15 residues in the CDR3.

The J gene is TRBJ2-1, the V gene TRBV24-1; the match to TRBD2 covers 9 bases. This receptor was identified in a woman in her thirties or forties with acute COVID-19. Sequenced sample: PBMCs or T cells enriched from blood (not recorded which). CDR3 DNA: TGTGCCACCTCCTCGGCGGGAGGGGAGGGCAATGAGCAGTTCTTC. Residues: CATSSAGGEGNEQFF.